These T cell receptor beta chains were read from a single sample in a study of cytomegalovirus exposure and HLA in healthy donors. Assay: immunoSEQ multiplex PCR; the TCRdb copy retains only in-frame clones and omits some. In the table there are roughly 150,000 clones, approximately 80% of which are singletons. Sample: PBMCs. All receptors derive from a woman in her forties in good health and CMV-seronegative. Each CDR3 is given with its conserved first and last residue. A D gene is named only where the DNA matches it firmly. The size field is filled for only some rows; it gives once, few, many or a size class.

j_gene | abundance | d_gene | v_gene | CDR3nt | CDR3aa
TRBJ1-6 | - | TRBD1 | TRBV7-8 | TGTGCCAGCAGCTTTAAACTCTGGGACAGGGACTTATTATCCTATAATTCACCCCTCCACTTT | CASSFKLWDRDLLSYNSPLHF
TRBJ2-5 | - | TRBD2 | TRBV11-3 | TGTGCCAGCAGCTTGACTAGCGGGAGCGAGACCCAGTACTTC | CASSLTSGSETQYF
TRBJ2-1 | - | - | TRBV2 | TGTGCCAGCAGCCCGGACTATTACAATGAGCAGTTCTTC | CASSPDYYNEQFF
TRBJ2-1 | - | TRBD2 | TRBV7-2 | TGTGCCAGCAGCTTAGGACTAGCGGGAGGTAATGAGCAGTTCTTC | CASSLGLAGGNEQFF
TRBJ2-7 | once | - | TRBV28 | TGTGCCAGCAGTTTACCTCGGACAGCCCCAGACTCCTACGAGCAGTACTTC | CASSLPRTAPDSYEQYF
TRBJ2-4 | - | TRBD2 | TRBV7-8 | TGTGCCAGCAGCCCAGGTGGGAGGGGTAAAAACATTCAGTACTTC | CASSPGGRGKNIQYF
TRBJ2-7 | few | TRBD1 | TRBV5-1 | TGCGCCAGCAGCTTGGCTACAGGGGGCCTGTACGAGCAGTACTTC | CASSLATGGLYEQYF
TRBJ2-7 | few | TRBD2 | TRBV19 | TGTGCCAGCCGATCGAGAGCGGGGGGCTTCTACGAGCAGTACTTC | CASRSRAGGFYEQYF
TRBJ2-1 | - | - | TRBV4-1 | TGCGCCAGCAGCCCAACAGGGAGCAATGAGCAGTTCTTC | CASSPTGSNEQFF
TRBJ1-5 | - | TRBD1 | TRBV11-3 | TGTGCCAGCAGCTATACAGGGGCGTACAATCAGCCCCAGCATTTT | CASSYTGAYNQPQHF
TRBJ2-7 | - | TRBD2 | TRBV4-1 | TGCGCCAGCAGCGTAGCTAGCGGGAGGACCTACGAGCAGTACTTC | CASSVASGRTYEQYF
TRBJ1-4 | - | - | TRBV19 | TGTGCCAGTAGTATAGGAAAAGGGGGGGTCGGAGCTAATGAAAAACTGTTTTTT | CASSIGKGGVGANEKLFF
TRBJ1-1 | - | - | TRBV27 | TGTGCCAGCAGTATTTATCGGTGGTACGGACAGAACACTGAAGCTTTCTTT | CASSIYRWYGQNTEAFF
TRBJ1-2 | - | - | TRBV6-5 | TGTGCCAGCAGTGCATCGTTTGGAGGGGCGTCGGGCTACACCTTC | CASSASFGGASGYTF
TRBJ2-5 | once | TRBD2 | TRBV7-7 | TGTGCTAGCAGCTCCATAGCGGGACTCGGGGAGACCCAGTACTTC | CASSSIAGLGETQYF
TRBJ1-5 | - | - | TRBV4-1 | TGCGCCAGCAGCCAAGACCCCGCGACAGCCAGCAATCAGCCCCAGCATTTT | CASSQDPATASNQPQHF
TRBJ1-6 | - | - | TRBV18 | TGTGCCAGCTCACTAAGATTCGGGGGATACACAGGCAATAATTCACCCCTCCACTTT | CASSLRFGGYTGNNSPLHF
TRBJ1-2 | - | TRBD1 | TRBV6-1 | TGTGCCAGCAAGGGACAGCAATATGGCTACACCTTC | CASKGQQYGYTF
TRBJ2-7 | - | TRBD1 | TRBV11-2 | TGTGCCAGCAGCCTGGACAGGGCCTACGAGCAGTACTTC | CASSLDRAYEQYF
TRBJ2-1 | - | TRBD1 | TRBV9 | TGTGCCAGCAGCGTAGAAACAGGGGGGTACAATGAGCAGTTCTTC | CASSVETGGYNEQFF
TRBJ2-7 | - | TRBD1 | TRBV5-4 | TGTGCCAGCAGCCCTAGGACAGGGCGTTACGAGCAGTACTTC | CASSPRTGRYEQYF
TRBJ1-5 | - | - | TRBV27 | TGTGCCAGCAGTTTTCAGGGTGGCAATCAGCCCCAGCATTTT | CASSFQGGNQPQHF
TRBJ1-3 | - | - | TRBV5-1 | TGCGCCAGCAGCTTGGAAGCAGGGTCTGGAAACACCATATATTTT | CASSLEAGSGNTIYF
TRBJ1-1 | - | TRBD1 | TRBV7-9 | TGTTCCAGCAGCTTGGACAGGGGGCGGCGCACTGAAGCTTTCTTT | CSSSLDRGRRTEAFF
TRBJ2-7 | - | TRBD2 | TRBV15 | TGTGCCACCAGCAGATCCAGCGGGAGGACCCCCTACGAGCAGTACTTC | CATSRSSGRTPYEQYF
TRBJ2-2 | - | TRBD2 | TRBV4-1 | TGCGCCAGCAGCCAAGATAGAGGGACTAGCGGGAGTCTACGTTTCGGGGAGCTGTTTTTT | CASSQDRGTSGSLRFGELFF
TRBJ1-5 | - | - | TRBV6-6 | TGTGCCAGCACGGGGACTTTTGACAATCAGCCCCAGCATTTT | CASTGTFDNQPQHF
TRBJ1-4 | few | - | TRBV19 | TGTGCCAGTAGTATAGGCCGGAGTAATGAAAAACTGTTTTTT | CASSIGRSNEKLFF
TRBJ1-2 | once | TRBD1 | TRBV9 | TGTGCCAGCAGCTCGAGATTCCCCCAGAGTCGGACAGGGGGCGGCTACACCTTC | CASSSRFPQSRTGGGYTF
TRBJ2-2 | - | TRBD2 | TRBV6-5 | TGTGCCAGCCGACTAGCGGGACGCACCGGGGAGCTGTTTTTT | CASRLAGRTGELFF
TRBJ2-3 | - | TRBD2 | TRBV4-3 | TGCGCCAGCAGCCAAGATGGGGCGGGAGGACCCACAGATACGCAGTATTTT | CASSQDGAGGPTDTQYF
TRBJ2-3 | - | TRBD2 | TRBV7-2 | TGTGCCAGCAGCTTAGAACTAGCGGGAGCATATACGCAGTATTTT | CASSLELAGAYTQYF
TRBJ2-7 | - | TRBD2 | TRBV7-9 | TGTTCCAGCAGCAATTCGACGGGGGGCGAGCAGTACTTC | CSSSNSTGGEQYF
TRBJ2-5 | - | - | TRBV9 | TGTGCCAGCAGCGTAATCGGAGAGCAGAAAGAGACCCAGTACTTC | CASSVIGEQKETQYF
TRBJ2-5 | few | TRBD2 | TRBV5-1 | TGCGCCAGCAGCTTGGGACTAGCGGGGGAAGAGACCCAGTACTTC | CASSLGLAGEETQYF
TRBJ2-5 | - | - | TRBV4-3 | TGCGCCAGCAGCCAAAGTCGAGGAGAGACCCAGTACTTC | CASSQSRGETQYF
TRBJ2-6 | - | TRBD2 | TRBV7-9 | TGTGCCAGCAGCTTGGGACTAGCGGGAGGGGCTGGGGCCAACGGCCTGACTTTC | CASSLGLAGGAGANGLTF
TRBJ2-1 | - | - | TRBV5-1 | TGCGCCAGCAGCTCCGGGACTTCCAGCGCTGAGCAGTTCTTC | CASSSGTSSAEQFF
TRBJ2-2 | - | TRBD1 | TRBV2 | TGTGCCAGCAGTGGACAGGGACGTTGGGAGCTGTTTTTT | CASSGQGRWELFF
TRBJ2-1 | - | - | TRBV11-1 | - | CASSLVGSGSQLEPFF
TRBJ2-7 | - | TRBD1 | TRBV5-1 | TGCGCCAGCAGCTTCGCAGGGGGTTGGTACGAGCAGTACTTC | CASSFAGGWYEQYF
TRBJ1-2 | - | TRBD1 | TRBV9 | TGTGCCAGCAGCTTGGCCCGGACAGGGCTTGGCGGCTACACCTTC | CASSLARTGLGGYTF
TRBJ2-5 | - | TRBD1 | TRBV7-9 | TGTGCCAGCAACCGGGCAACAGGGGGCCAAGAGACCCAGTACTTC | CASNRATGGQETQYF
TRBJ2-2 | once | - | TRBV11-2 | TGTGCCAGCAGCTTATTGGGACTTAACACCGGGGAGCTGTTTTTT | CASSLLGLNTGELFF
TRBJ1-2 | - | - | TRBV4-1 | TGCGCCAGCAGCCAAAGTGGAGCGGGGGCGGGCGGCTACACCTTC | CASSQSGAGAGGYTF
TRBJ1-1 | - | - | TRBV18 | TGTGCCAGCTCACCGGGGCAGGGGAATGAAGCTTTCTTT | CASSPGQGNEAFF
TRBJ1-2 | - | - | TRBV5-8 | TGTGCCAGCAGCTTGGGACACCATAACTATGGCTACACCTTC | CASSLGHHNYGYTF
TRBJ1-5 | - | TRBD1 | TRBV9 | TGTGCCAGCAGCGAACCCGAGCAGGGGGGCAATCAGCCCCAGCATTTT | CASSEPEQGGNQPQHF
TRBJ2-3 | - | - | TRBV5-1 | TGCGCCAGCAGCTTGGGGGGAGCTAGCACAGATACGCAGTATTTT | CASSLGGASTDTQYF
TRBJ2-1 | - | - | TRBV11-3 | TGTGCCAGCAGCCCTACGGAGGGTGAGCAGTTCTTC | CASSPTEGEQFF
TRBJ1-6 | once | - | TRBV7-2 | TGTGCCAGCAGCTCAACAGTAACCCATTCACCCCTCCACTTT | CASSSTVTHSPLHF
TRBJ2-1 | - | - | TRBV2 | TGTGCCAGCAGCGCCTACAATGAGCAGTTCTTC | CASSAYNEQFF
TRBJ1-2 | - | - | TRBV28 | TGTGCCAGCAGTTTACCGGTGACAGCCTATGGCTACACCTTC | CASSLPVTAYGYTF
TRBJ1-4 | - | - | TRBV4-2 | TGTGCCAGCAGCCGGACAGTCGGCGGTGAAAAACTGTTTTTT | CASSRTVGGEKLFF
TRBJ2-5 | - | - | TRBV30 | TGTGCCTGGGCCAGAGTTGACAGTTTTCAAGAGACCCAGTACTTC | CAWARVDSFQETQYF
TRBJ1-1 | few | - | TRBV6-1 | TGTGCCAGCACTTGGACGCCCCAGGGCACTGAAGCTTTCTTT | CASTWTPQGTEAFF
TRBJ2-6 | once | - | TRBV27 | TGTGCCAGCAGGGGGGGGGCGGCCAACGTCCTGACTTTC | CASRGGAANVLTF
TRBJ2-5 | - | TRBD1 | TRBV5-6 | TGTGCCAGCAGCCGCAGACAGGGGGCGAGGGCTATTGAGACCCAGTACTTC | CASSRRQGARAIETQYF